This T cell receptor (beta chain) was recovered during a study of cytomegalovirus exposure and HLA in healthy donors. Study information: Out of 180 million or so T cells, an earlier analysis found some 120 million unique TCR beta sequences in total.

Notes on the study in general: A later analysis showed HLA-associated TCR beta chains outstripping equally common others in clonal expansion. Being indistinguishable, some V segments were excluded, TRBV6-2 and TRBV6-3 among them. Using a false discovery rate of 0.05, a later analysis showed that 15,000 to 20,000 TCR beta sequences were associated with HLA alleles.

The PCR employed 60 Vbeta primers together with 13 Jbeta primers. Only in-frame clones appear in the TCRdb table, and some are missing; sequencing was by immunoSEQ multiplex PCR. The sample consists of roughly 100,000 clones, nearly 15% of them appearing once. V was shortened by 3 bases and J by 5 bases, with 17 bases between the two germline ends. In germline, CDR1 is SGHTA, CDR2 FQGNSA. This CDR3 is built from 15 residues. Comments on this clone: Its antigen is still unknown.

This sequence originates from a female donor in good health and CMV-seronegative. The chain employs TRBV7-2 and TRBJ2-7; D is perhaps TRBD1 (8 bases). Sequenced: PBMCs. The CDR3 spells CASSLRTGRGNEQYF. The DNA for the CDR3 is TGTGCCAGCAGCTTGAGGACAGGGAGGGGCAACGAGCAGTACTTC.